These T cell receptor beta chains were read from a single sample in a study of radiation and T cells in renal cell carcinoma. Some clones are missing from TCRdb's copy, which holds only in-frame ones; the method was immunoSEQ multiplex PCR. This table holds fewer than 25,000 clones, roughly half found once. This material consisted of tumor tissue, taken from a patient whose treatment was nephrectomy without radiotherapy. Receptors were obtained from a human donor with renal cell carcinoma. CDR3s include the opening cysteine and the closing phenylalanine or tryptophan. The D gene is left open where the match is weak. For some rows the clone size is stated as once, few or many, or as a class when expanded; others skip it.

clone size	V gene	D gene	J gene	CDR3 DNA	CDR3 protein
.	TRBV27	TRBD1	TRBJ1-2	TGTGCCAGCAGGCAGAGCGGGACAGGGTTAGGCTACACCTTC	CASRQSGTGLGYTF
.	TRBV7-2	TRBD2	TRBJ2-1	TGTGCCAGCAGCCCCCAGAGCGGGGGGGCCGGTAATGAGCAGTTCTTC	CASSPQSGGAGNEQFF
.	TRBV6-6	.	TRBJ2-7	TGTGCCAGCAGTTACTCGGGCGCCGCGTCCTACGAGCAGTACTTC	CASSYSGAASYEQYF
.	TRBV5-6	TRBD1	TRBJ1-1	TGTGCCAGCAGCCCCGGGGACAGGAACACTGAAGCTTTCTTT	CASSPGDRNTEAFF
.	TRBV7-7	TRBD2	TRBJ2-1	TGTGCCAGCAGCTTATTTCCCCCCGGGACTACAGACAATGAGCAGTTCTTC	CASSLFPPGTTDNEQFF
.	TRBV6-5	TRBD2	TRBJ2-1	TGTGCCAGCAGTTCGGGGGGTCCGGAGCAGTTCTTC	CASSSGGPEQFF
medium-sized	TRBV18	.	TRBJ2-1	TGTGCCAGCTCACCACGGGCGCAGGGGGGTTCCAATGAGCAGTTCTTC	CASSPRAQGGSNEQFF
.	TRBV30	TRBD2	TRBJ2-5	TGTGCCTGGAGTGTACATGGGACTAGCGGGGGGGCTTTGTACCAAGAGACCCAGTACTTC	CAWSVHGTSGGALYQETQYF
.	TRBV7-3	.	TRBJ1-1	TGTGCCAGCAGCTTCGGGGTTGCTGAAGCTTTCTTT	CASSFGVAEAFF
.	TRBV10-3	TRBD1	TRBJ2-1	TGTGCCATCAGTGAGTCGCCGGGACAGGGGGCCTACAATGAGCAGTTCTTC	CAISESPGQGAYNEQFF
.	TRBV14	.	TRBJ1-6	TGTGCCAGCAGCCAAGATGGCAGAGTAAATTCACCCCTCCACTTT	CASSQDGRVNSPLHF
.	TRBV11-2	.	TRBJ1-6	TGTGCCAGCAGCTGGCGAGCGGGTAGCTCCTATAATTCACCCCTCCACTTT	CASSWRAGSSYNSPLHF
.	TRBV11-1	.	TRBJ1-2	TGTGCCAGCAGCGGCGCCGGCAGGGTGGCGGGCTATGGCTACACCTTC	CASSGAGRVAGYGYTF
.	TRBV7-3	TRBD1	TRBJ2-7	TGTGCCAGCAGCTTAGCGGGGACAGGGGTCGTCCCCATATCCTACGAGCAGTACTTC	CASSLAGTGVVPISYEQYF
.	TRBV4-2	.	TRBJ1-5	TGTGCCAGCCGGCGGGGGGCCGGTCAGCCCCAGCATTTT	CASRRGAGQPQHF
.	TRBV6-5	.	TRBJ1-1	TGTGCCAGCAGTTTGACAGCTCAGGGGAGCACTGAAGCTTTCTTT	CASSLTAQGSTEAFF
.	TRBV27	.	TRBJ1-2	TGTGCCAGCACCCTGAGGAAGGAAGGCGGAGCTACTAGGGGCTACACCTTC	CASTLRKEGGATRGYTF
.	TRBV6-5	.	TRBJ2-3	TGTGCCAGCAGCTTGTCCTACACAGATACGCAGTATTTT	CASSLSYTDTQYF
.	TRBV4-3	TRBD2	TRBJ2-6	TGCGCCAGCAGCCAACCGGGACTAGCTTCCCTCTCTGGGGCCAACGTCCTGACTTTC	CASSQPGLASLSGANVLTF
.	TRBV7-2	.	TRBJ1-2	TGTGCCAGCAGCTTAACTTCAGCAGCTAACTATGGCTACACCTTC	CASSLTSAANYGYTF
.	TRBV6-5	.	TRBJ1-5	TGTGCCAGCAGTTACCAGGGGAACAATCAGCCCCAGCATTTT	CASSYQGNNQPQHF
.	TRBV6-5	TRBD2	TRBJ2-4	TGTGCCAGCAGTTACGACTTCCCGGGGGGGAAAAACATTCAGTACTTC	CASSYDFPGGKNIQYF
.	TRBV7-9	.	TRBJ1-1	TGTGCCAGCGCAAGTGACGCAAACATGAACACTGAAGCTTTCTTT	CASASDANMNTEAFF
.	TRBV5-1	.	TRBJ1-3	TGCGCCAGCAGCTTCGGCAGGGACCGGACGGGCATATATTTT	CASSFGRDRTGIYF
.	TRBV4-3	TRBD2	TRBJ2-6	TGCGCCAGCAGCTTTAGCGGGCCGAGCTCTGGGGCCAACGTCCTGACTTTC	CASSFSGPSSGANVLTF
.	TRBV6-1	.	TRBJ1-5	TGTGCCAGCAGTCAAGACCAGGGGAATCAGCCCCAGCATTTT	CASSQDQGNQPQHF
.	TRBV7-2	.	TRBJ1-3	TGTGCCACAGGGCTCTCTGGAAACACCATATATTTT	CATGLSGNTIYF